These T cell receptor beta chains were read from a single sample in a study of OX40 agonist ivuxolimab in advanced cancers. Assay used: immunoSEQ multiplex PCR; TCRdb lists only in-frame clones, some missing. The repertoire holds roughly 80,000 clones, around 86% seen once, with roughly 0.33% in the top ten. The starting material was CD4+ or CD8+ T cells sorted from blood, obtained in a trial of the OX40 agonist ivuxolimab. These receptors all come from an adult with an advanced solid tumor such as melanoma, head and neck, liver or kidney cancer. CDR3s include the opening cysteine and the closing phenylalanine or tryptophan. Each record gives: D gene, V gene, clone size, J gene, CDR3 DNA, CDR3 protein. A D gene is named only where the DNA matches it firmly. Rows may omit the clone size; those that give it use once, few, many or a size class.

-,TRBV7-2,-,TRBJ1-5,TGTGCCAGCAGCCCCCCCGACAAGCATTTT,CASSPPDKHF
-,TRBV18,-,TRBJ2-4,TGTGCCAGCTCACCGCTTATCGCGACTGTCTCTCTAGCCAAAAACATTCAGTACTTC,CASSPLIATVSLAKNIQYF
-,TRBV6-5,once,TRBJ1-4,TGTGCCAGCAGCCAGTCGGACCCAAGGGAAAAACTGTTTTTT,CASSQSDPREKLFF
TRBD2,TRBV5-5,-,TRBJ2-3,TGTGCCAGCACCCCCTCGTCCGCGGGGGGGTTCACAGATACGCAGTATTTT,CASTPSSAGGFTDTQYF
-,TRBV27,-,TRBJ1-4,TGTGCCAGCAGTGAGGGACTGGGAGTTAATGAAAAACTGTTTTTT,CASSEGLGVNEKLFF
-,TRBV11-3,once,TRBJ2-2,TGTGCCAGCAGCATAGACACCGGGGAGCTGTTTTTT,CASSIDTGELFF
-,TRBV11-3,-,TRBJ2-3,TGTGCCAGCAGCCTATATAGCGTAGATACGCAGTATTTT,CASSLYSVDTQYF
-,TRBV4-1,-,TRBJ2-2,TGCGCCAGCAGAATTTTGGACACCGGGGAGCTGTTTTTT,CASRILDTGELFF
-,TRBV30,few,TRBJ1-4,TGTGCCTGGAGGACAGCTAATGAAAAACTGTTTTTT,CAWRTANEKLFF
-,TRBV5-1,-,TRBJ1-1,TGCGCCAGCAGGGGGAACACTGAAGCTTTCTTT,CASRGNTEAFF
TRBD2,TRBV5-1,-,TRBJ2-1,TGCGCCAGCAGCCCTGAAGCGGGACGTGAGCAGTTCTTC,CASSPEAGREQFF
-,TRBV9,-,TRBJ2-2,TGTGCCAGCAGCCCCCAAAGGGCGACCGGGGAGCTGTTTTTT,CASSPQRATGELFF
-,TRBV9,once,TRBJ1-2,TGTGCCAGCAGCGTAACCCTAAACCCCTATGGCTACACCTTC,CASSVTLNPYGYTF
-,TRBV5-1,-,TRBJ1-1,TGCGCCAGCCTGGAGGGGGGCAGGGTGGGTGAAGCTTTCTTT,CASLEGGRVGEAFF
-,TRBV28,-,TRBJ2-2,TGTGCCAGCCTTTCTCGATCGAGCGGCACCGGGGAGCTGTTTTTT,CASLSRSSGTGELFF
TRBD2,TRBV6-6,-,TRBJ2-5,TGTGCCAGCAGTTCGACTAGCGGGGGCCAAGAGACCCAGTACTTC,CASSSTSGGQETQYF
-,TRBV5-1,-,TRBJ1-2,TGCGCCAGCAGCTTTGAGGGAAACTATGGCTACACCTTC,CASSFEGNYGYTF
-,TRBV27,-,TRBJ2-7,TGTGCCAGCAGTACTCGAGGGACGATCAGGAACGAGCAGTACTTC,CASSTRGTIRNEQYF
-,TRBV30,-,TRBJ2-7,TGTGCCTGGAGTCCTGGAGCCTACGAGCAGTACTTC,CAWSPGAYEQYF
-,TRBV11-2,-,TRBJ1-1,TGTGCCAGCAGTGGACAGAGGGCGGGGACTGAAGCTTTCTTT,CASSGQRAGTEAFF
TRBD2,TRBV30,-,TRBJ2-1,TGTGCCTGGACCCGGGATAGCGGGAGTAGGCAGTTCTTC,CAWTRDSGSRQFF
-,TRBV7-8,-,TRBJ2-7,TGTGCCAGCAGCTTAAACCCTAATTGGGGGACGGACTACGAGCAGTACTTC,CASSLNPNWGTDYEQYF
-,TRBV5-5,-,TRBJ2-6,TGTGCCAGCAGCTTTCAGGCTTCTGGGGCCAACGTCCTGACTTTC,CASSFQASGANVLTF
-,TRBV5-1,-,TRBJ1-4,TGCGCCAGCAGCCCGTGGGGGTATAATGAAAAACTGTTTTTT,CASSPWGYNEKLFF
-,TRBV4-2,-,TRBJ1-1,TGTGCCAGCAGCCCTGAGACAGGAGTGAACACTGAAGCTTTCTTT,CASSPETGVNTEAFF
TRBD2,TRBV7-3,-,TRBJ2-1,TGTGCCAGCAGCTCTAACGGGGGGACCTACAATGAGCAGTTCTTC,CASSSNGGTYNEQFF
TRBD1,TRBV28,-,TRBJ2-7,TGTGCCAGCAGTTTTCTATCCGGGACAGGGTCATACGAGCAGTACTTC,CASSFLSGTGSYEQYF
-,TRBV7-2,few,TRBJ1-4,TGTGCCAGCAGCTTATCTATAACTAATGAAAAACTGTTTTTT,CASSLSITNEKLFF
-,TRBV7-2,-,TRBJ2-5,TGTGCCAGCAGCTTAGTAGGGGAGACCCAGTACTTC,CASSLVGETQYF
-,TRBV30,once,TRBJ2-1,TGTGCCTGGAGTCCTAGCAGTGAGCAGTTCTTC,CAWSPSSEQFF
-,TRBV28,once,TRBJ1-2,TGTGCCAGCAGTCTGCGGACAGCTAACTATGGCTACACCTTC,CASSLRTANYGYTF
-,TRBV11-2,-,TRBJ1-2,TGTGCCAGCAGCTTAGATCGAAGGGGGGATGGCTACACCTTC,CASSLDRRGDGYTF
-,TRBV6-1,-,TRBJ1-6,TGTGCCAGCAGTGCACGCGGACAGAATAATTCACCCCTCCACTTT,CASSARGQNNSPLHF
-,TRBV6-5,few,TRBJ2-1,TGTGCCAGCTGGTTAAATAATGAGCAGTTCTTC,CASWLNNEQFF
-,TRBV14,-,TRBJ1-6,TGTGCCAGCAGCCCTGCGGTCAATTCACCCCTCCACTTT,CASSPAVNSPLHF
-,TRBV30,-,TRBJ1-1,TGTGCCTGGAGTGTAGAGGGGGGGACTGAAGCTTTCTTT,CAWSVEGGTEAFF
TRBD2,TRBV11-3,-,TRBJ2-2,TGTGCCAGCAGCTTAGAAGCGGGAAGGAACGGGGAGCTGTTTTTT,CASSLEAGRNGELFF
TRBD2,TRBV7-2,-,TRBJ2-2,TGTGCCAGCAGCTTCAGGGTGACTAGCGGGCCGGTCAACACCGGGGAGCTGTTTTTT,CASSFRVTSGPVNTGELFF
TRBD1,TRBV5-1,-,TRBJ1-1,TGCGCCAGCAGCTACGGTGGACAGGGGATCGCTGAAGCTTTCTTT,CASSYGGQGIAEAFF
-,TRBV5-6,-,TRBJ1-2,TGTGCCAGCAGCTTGGGTTCCAGCCAACTCTATGGCTACACCTTC,CASSLGSSQLYGYTF
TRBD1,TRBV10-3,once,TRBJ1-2,TGTGCCATCAGTACCACAGGGGGCTCTGGCTACACCTTC,CAISTTGGSGYTF
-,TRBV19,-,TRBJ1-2,TGTGCCAGTAGTTCCCCGGGACACCGGTCTAACTATGGCTACACCTTC,CASSSPGHRSNYGYTF
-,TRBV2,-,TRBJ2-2,TGTGCCAGCAGTCCCACAGGGTGGACCGGGGAGCTGTTTTTT,CASSPTGWTGELFF
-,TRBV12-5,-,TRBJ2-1,TGTGCTAGTGGTTCCCACAGAGCCGACGACAATGAGCAGTTCTTC,CASGSHRADDNEQFF
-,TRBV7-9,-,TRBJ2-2,TGTGCCAGCAGCTTGGGTCAGGGAGCGACCGGGGAGCTGTTTTTT,CASSLGQGATGELFF
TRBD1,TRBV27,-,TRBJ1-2,TGTGCCAGCAGTGTGAAGGGGGCGAAGAGAGATGGCTACACCTTC,CASSVKGAKRDGYTF
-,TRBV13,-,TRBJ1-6,TGTGCCAGCAGTATCACGCGGTCCACAGGTTATTCACCCCTCCACTTT,CASSITRSTGYSPLHF
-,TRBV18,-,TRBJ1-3,TGTGCCAGCTCACGGGGAAACACCATATATTTT,CASSRGNTIYF
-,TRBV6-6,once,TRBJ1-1,TGTGCCAGCAGTTACCCTGGACAGAGCGGTAATGAAGCTTTCTTT,CASSYPGQSGNEAFF
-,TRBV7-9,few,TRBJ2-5,TGTGCCAGCAGCTTAGGAGGGGGGCGCGGGGAGACCCAGTACTTC,CASSLGGGRGETQYF
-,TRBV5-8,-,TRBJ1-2,TGTGCCAGCAGCTTGGAGGGCCTCACCTATGGCTACACCTTC,CASSLEGLTYGYTF